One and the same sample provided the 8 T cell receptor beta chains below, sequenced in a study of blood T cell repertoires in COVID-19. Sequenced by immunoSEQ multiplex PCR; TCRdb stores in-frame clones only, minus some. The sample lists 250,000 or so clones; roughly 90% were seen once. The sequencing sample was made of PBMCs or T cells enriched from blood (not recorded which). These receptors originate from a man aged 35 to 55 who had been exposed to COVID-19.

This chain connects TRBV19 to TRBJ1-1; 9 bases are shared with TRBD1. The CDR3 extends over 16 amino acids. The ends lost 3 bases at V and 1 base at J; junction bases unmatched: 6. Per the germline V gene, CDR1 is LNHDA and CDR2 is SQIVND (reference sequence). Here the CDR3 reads CASSMGQGTANTEAFF. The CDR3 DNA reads TGTGCCAGTAGTATGGGACAGGGAACGGCGAACACTGAAGCTTTCTTT.

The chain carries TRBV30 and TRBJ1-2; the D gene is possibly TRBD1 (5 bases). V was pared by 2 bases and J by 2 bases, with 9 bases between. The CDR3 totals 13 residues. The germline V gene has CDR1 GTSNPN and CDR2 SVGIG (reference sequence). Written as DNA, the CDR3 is TGTGCCTGGAGTTCAGGACACAACTATGGCTACACCTTC. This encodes CAWSSGHNYGYTF.

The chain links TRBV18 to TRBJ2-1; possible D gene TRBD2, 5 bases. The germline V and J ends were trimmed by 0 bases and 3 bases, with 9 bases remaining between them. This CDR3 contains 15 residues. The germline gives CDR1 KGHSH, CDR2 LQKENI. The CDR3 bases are TGTGCCAGCTCACCACCAGAGGGAGTCTACAATGAGCAGTTCTTC. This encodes CASSPPEGVYNEQFF.

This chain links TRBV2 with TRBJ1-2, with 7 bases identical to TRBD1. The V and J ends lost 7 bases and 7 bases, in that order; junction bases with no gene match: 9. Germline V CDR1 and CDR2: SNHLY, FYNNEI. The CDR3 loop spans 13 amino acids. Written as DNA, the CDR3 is TGTGCCAGCAAAGACCGACAGGGCGGTGGCTACACCTTC. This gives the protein CASKDRQGGGYTF. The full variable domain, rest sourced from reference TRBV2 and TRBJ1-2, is EPEVTQTPSHQVTQMGQEVILRCVPISNHLYFYWYRQILGQKVEFLVSFYNNEISEKSEIFDDQFSVERPDGSNFTLKIRSTKLEDSAMYFCASKDRQGGGYTFGSGTRLTVV.

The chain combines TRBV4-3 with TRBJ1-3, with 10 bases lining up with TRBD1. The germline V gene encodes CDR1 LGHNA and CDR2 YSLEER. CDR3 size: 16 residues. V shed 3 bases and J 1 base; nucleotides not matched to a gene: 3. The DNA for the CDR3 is TGCGCCAGCAGCCACTGGACAGGGGGATCTGGAAACACCATATATTTT. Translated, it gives CASSHWTGGSGNTIYF.

CDR3 in amino acids: CASSFQSPRTDTQYF. The CDR3 coding sequence is TGTGCCAGCAGCTTTCAGTCCCCTCGCACAGATACGCAGTATTTT. The rearrangement links TRBV5-4 to TRBJ2-3, with D unclear. There are 15 residues in the CDR3. Germline CDR1 reads SGHNT; CDR2 reads YYREEE (reference sequence). V lost 2 bases, J lost 1 base, and 11 bases lay in between.

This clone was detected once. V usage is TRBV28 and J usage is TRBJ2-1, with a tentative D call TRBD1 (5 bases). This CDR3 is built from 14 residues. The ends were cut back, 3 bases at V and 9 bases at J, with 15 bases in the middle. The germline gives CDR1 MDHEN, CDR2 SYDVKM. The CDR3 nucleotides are TGTGCCAGCAGTTTTTCCACAGGTACGAGTGAGCAGTTCTTC. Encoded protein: CASSFSTGTSEQFF.

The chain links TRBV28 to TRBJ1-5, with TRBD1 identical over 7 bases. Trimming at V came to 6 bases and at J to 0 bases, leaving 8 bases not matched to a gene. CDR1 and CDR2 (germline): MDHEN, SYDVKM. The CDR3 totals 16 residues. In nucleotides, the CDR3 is TGTGCCAGCAGGCATCAGGGGGATTATAGCAATCAGCCCCAGCATTTT. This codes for CASRHQGDYSNQPQHF.